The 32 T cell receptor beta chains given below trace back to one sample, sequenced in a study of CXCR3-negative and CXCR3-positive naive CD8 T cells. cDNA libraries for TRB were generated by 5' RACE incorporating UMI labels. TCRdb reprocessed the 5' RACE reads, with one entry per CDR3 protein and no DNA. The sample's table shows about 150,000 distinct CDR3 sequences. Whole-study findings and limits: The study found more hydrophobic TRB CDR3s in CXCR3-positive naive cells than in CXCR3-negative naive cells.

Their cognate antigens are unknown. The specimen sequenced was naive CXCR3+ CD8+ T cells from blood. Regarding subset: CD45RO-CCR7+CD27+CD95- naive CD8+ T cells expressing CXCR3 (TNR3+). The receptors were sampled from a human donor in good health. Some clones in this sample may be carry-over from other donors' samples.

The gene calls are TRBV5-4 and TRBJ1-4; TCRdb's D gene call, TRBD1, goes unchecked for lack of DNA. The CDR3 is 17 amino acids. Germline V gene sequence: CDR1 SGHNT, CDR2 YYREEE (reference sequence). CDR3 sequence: CASSLRLPTGSNEKLFF.

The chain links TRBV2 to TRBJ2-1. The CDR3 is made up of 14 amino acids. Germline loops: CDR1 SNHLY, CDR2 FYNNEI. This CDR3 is CASSEAQTHNEQFF.

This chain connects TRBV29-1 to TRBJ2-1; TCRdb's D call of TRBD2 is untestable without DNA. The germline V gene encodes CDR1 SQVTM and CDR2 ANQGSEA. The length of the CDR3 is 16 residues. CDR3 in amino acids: CSVDSGRSSSYNEQFF.

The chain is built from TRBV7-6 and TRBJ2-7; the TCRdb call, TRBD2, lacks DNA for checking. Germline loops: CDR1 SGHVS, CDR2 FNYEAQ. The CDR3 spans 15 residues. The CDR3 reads CASSLGSGSGSEQYF.

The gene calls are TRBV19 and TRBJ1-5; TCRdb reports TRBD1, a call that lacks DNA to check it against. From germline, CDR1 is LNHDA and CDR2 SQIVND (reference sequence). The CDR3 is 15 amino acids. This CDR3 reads CASSISAGGNQPQHF.

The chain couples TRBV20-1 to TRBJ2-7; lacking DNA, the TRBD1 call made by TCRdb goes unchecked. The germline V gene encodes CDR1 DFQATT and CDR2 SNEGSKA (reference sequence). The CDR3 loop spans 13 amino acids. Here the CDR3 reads CSARDRGIHEQYF.

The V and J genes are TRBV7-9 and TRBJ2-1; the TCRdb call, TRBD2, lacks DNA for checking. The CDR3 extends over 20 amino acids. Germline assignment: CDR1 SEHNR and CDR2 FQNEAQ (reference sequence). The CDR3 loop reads CASSLTGDMTSGSLWNEQFF.

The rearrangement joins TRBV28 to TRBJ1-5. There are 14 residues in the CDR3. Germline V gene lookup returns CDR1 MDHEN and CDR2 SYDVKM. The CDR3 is CASSPRSSNQPQHF.

CDR3 region: CASSLYLYNEQFF. The chain is built from TRBV7-9 and TRBJ2-1. The V gene's germline CDR1 is SEHNR and CDR2 FQNEAQ (reference sequence). The CDR3 has 13 amino acids.

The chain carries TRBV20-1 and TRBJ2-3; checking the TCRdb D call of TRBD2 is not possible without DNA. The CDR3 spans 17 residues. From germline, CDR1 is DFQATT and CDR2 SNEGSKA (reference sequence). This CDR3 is CSARGLAGDEPTDTQYF.

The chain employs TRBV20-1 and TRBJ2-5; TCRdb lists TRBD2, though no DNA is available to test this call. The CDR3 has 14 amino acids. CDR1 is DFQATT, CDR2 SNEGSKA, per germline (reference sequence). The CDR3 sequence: CSARDRFGRETQYF.

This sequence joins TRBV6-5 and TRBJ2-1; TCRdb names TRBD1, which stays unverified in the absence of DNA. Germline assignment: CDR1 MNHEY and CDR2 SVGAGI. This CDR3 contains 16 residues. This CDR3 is CASSITGTQRAGEQFF.

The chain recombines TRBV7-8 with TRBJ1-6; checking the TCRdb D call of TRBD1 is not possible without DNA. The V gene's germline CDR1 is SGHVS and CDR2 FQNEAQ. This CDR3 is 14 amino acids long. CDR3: CASSPDRVNSPLHF.

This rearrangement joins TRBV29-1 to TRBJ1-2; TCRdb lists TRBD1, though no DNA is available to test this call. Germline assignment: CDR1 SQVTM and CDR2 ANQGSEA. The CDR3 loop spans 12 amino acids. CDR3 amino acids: CSVEEQGYGYTF.

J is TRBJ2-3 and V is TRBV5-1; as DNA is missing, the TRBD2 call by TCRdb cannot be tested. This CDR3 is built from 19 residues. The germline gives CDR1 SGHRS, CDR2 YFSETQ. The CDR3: CASSGDGTSGTSPPNTQYF.

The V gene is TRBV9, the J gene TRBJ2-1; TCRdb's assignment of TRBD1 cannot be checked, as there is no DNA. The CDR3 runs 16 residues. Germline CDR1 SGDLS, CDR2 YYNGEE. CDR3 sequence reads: CASSVGGDRGHNEQFF.

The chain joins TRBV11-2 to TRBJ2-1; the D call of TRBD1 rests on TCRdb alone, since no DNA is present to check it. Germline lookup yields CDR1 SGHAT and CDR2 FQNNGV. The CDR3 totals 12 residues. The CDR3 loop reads CASSGAHNEQFF. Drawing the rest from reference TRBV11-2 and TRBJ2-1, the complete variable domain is EAGVAQSPRYKIIEKRQSVAFWCNPISGHATLYWYQQILGQGPKLLIQFQNNGVVDDSQLPKDRFSAERLKGVDSTLKIQPAKLEDSAVYLCASSGAHNEQFFGPGTRLTVL.

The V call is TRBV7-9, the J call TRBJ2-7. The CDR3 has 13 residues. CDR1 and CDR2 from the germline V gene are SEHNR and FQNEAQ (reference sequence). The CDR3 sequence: CASSSSGVVEQYF.

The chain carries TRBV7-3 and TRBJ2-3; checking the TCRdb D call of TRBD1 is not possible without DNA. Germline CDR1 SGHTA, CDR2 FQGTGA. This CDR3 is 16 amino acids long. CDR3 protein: CASSLLGGLVTDTQYF.

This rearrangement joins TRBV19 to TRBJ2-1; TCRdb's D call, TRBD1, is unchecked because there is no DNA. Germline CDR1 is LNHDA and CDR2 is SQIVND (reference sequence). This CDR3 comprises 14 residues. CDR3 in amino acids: CASSIELTGNEQFF.

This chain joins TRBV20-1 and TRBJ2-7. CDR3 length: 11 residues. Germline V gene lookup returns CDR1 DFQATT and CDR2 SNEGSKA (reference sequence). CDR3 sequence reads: CSAPEGYEQYF.

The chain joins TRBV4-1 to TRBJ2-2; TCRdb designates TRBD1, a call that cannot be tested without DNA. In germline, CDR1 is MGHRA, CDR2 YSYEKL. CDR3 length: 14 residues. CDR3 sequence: CASRPGQNTGELFF.

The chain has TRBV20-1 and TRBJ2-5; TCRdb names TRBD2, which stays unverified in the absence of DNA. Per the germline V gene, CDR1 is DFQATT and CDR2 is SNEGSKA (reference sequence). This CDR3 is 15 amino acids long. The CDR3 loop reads CSARGPPSQQETQYF.

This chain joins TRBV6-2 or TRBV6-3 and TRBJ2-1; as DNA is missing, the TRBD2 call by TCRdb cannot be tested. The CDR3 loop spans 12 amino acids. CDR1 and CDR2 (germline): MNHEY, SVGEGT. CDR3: CASKTRVNEQFF.

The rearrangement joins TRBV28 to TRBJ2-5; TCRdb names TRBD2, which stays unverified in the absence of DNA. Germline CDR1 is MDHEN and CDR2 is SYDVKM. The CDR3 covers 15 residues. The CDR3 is CASSLPAGQQETQYF.

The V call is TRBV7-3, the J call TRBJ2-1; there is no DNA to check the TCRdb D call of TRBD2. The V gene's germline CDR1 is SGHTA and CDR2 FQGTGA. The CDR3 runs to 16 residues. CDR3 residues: CASSTLAGGTYNEQFF.

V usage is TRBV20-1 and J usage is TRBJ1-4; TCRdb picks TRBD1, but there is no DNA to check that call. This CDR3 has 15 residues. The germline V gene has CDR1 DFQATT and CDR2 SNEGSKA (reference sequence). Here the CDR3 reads CSARDGTGGHEKLFF.

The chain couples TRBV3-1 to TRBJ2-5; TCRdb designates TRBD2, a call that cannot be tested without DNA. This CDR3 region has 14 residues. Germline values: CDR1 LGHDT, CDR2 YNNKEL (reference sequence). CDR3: CASEEEGLQETQYF.

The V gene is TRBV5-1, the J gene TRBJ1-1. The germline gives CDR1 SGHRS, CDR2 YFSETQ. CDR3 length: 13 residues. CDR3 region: CASYSPGGTEAFF.

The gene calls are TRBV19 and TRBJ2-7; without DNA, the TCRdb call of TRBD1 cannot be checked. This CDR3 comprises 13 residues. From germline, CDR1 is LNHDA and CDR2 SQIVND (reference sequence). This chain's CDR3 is CASSMGQNYEQYF.

The CDR3 protein is CASSPGQGQGYGYTF. This chain links TRBV9 with TRBJ1-2; the TRBD1 assignment by TCRdb is unverifiable without DNA. The germline gives CDR1 SGDLS, CDR2 YYNGEE. This CDR3 spans 15 amino acids.

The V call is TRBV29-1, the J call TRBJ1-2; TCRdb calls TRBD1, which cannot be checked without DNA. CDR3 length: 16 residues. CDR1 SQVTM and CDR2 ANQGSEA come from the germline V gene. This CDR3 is CSVASRDRGRAYGYTF. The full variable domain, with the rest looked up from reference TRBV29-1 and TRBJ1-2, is SAVISQKPSRDICQRGTSLTIQCQVDSQVTMMFWYRQQPGQSLTLIATANQGSEATYESGFVIDKFPISRPNLTFSTLTVSNMSPEDSSIYLCSVASRDRGRAYGYTFGSGTRLTVV.